The clone carrying this TCR beta chain was picked up a small number of times. Preparing the TCRbeta library involved the use of unique molecular identifiers. One entry per CDR3 protein results from TCRdb running MiXCR on the PCR reads. This sample yields some 75,000 distinct CDR3 sequences, of which 7% to 8% are seen a single time; approximately 2.4% belongs to the top ten. The data were taken from a study of T-cell reconstitution after alpha-beta-depleted transplantation in children. CDR3 length: 13 residues. The V and J ends lost 5 bases and 6 bases, in that order; junction bases with no gene match: 6.

The sample here was PBMCs from the stem cell graft donor, taken from the stem cell graft. The sequence came from a human donor who donated a stem cell graft to a child with acute lymphoblastic leukemia. This chain connects TRBV12-3 or TRBV12-4 to TRBJ1-1, with 7 bases that match TRBD1. CDR3 sequence: CASSPQQGAEAFF. Written as DNA, the CDR3 is TGTGCCAGCAGTCCTCAGCAGGGGGCTGAAGCTTTCTTT.